A single sample gave rise to the 25 T cell receptor beta chains below, sequenced in a study of CD8+CD57+ T cells in acquired aplastic anemia. Patients who underwent sequencing had shown CD8+CD57+ cell expansion by flow cytometry. The use of genomic DNA as template underpinned the TCR beta VDJ and CDR3 profiling. Each CDR3 protein gets one entry after TCRdb re-called the reads with MiXCR. The repertoire holds 200,000 to 250,000 distinct CDR3 sequences, with around 45% as singletons. The sequenced sample was sorted CD4+, CD8+, or CD8+CD57+ T cells (not recorded which) from PBMCs. These TCRs come from a human donor with aplastic anemia.

The V and J genes are TRBV20-1 and TRBJ1-2, with D unresolved. Trimming stripped 1 base from V and 6 bases from J, with 18 bases between. The CDR3 spans 15 residues. CDR1 and CDR2 from the germline V gene are DFQATT and SNEGSKA (reference sequence). CDR3 loop: CSARAFAGTHDGYTF. For the CDR3, the DNA is TGCAGTGCTAGAGCCTTTGCGGGAACACACGATGGCTACACCTTC.

This clonotype has ten or more counts. V gene TRBV6-4 combines with J gene TRBJ1-1; D gene ambiguous. CDR1 and CDR2 from the germline V gene are MRHNA and SNTAGT. V was trimmed by 3 bases and J by 4 bases, leaving 9 bases between them. This CDR3 has 13 residues. In DNA form, the CDR3 reads TGTGCCAGCAGTGAGGGATGGGGCACTGAAGCTTTCTTT. Amino acids: CASSEGWGTEAFF.

As regards this clonotype: Its ends do not fully match the called genes, so a read error is possible. This chain uses TRBV3-1 with TRBJ2-1, with a tentative D call TRBD1 (6 bases). The CDR3 runs 12 residues. CDR1 and CDR2 (germline): LGHDT, YNNKEL (reference sequence). CDR3 coding DNA: TGTACCAGCCGAAACAGGGAGAGTGAGCAGTTCTTC. It yields the protein CTSRNRESEQFF.

The J gene is TRBJ2-7, the V gene TRBV2, with D unresolved. The germline CDR1 and CDR2 sequences are SNHLY and FYNNEI. This CDR3 comprises 12 residues. The V and J ends lost 3 bases and 4 bases respectively, with 7 bases between them. CDR3 amino acids: CASSDHAYEQYF. In nucleotides, the CDR3 is TGTGCCAGCAGTGATCACGCGTACGAGCAGTACTTC.

In DNA, the CDR3 is TGCGCCAGCTCGGACACGTCAACTAATGAAAAACTGTTTTTT. As protein: CASSDTSTNEKLFF. V and J are TRBV5-1 and TRBJ1-4; D perhaps matches TRBD1 (5 bases). Trimming took off 7 bases at V and 0 bases at J, with 10 bases between the two ends. This CDR3 contains 14 residues. Germline lookup yields CDR1 SGHRS and CDR2 YFSETQ.

This clonotype was recorded at least ten times. This chain joins TRBV20-1 and TRBJ1-1; TRBD1 might be the D (5 bases). The CDR3 extends over 14 amino acids. In germline, CDR1 is DFQATT, CDR2 SNEGSKA (reference sequence). V was clipped by 3 bases and J by 2 bases, with 13 bases between them. The DNA for the CDR3 is TGCAGTGCTAGGGCGGGGGAGACAAACACTGAAGCTTTCTTT. Protein product: CSARAGETNTEAFF.

The chain joins TRBV3-1 to TRBJ2-2; D may be TRBD1 or TRBD2 (6 bases each). The germline V gene has CDR1 LGHDT and CDR2 YNNKEL (reference sequence). Between the trimmed V and J ends, which lost 4 bases and 6 bases, there was a span of 18 bases. The CDR3 covers 16 residues. CDR3 nucleotides: TGTGCCAGCAGCCCCACTGGGGGGCGTAGCGCCGGGGAGCTGTTTTTT. Its protein is CASSPTGGRSAGELFF.

This clonotype was found once. This chain joins TRBV19 and TRBJ2-2, with D perhaps given as TRBD1 or TRBD2 (5 bases each). The V end was cut by 3 bases, the J end by 7 bases, with 12 bases between. Germline V CDR1 and CDR2: LNHDA, SQIVND (reference sequence). The length of the CDR3 is 14 residues. The CDR3 is CASSIGTFLGELFF. DNA of the CDR3: TGTGCCAGTAGTATTGGGACCTTCCTCGGGGAGCTGTTTTTT.

Regarding this clonotype: The junction and the germline gene differ at one end; a read error may be behind it. The chain uses TRBV11-3 and TRBJ1-6; 7 bases align to TRBD1. Germline-derived CDR1 and CDR2 are SGHNT and YENEEA. There are 15 residues in the CDR3. The CDR3 nucleotides read TGTGCCAGCAGCTCGGGCGGGACAGCGTATTCACCCCCCCACTTT. Translation: CASSSGGTAYSPPHF.

This clonotype was counted ten times or more. J is TRBJ1-1 and V is TRBV12-3 or TRBV12-4; D is ambiguous. The CDR3 is made up of 15 amino acids. Between the trimmed V and J ends, which lost 2 bases and 2 bases, there was a span of 12 bases. CDR3 residues: CASSLIGPTNTEAFF. The CDR3 DNA is TGTGCCAGCAGTTTAATAGGGCCCACTAACACTGAAGCTTTCTTT.

This clonotype was detected once. A read error may account for a junction end that differs from germline. The chain uses TRBV2 and TRBJ2-7, with 11 bases matching TRBD2. Germline V gene data show CDR1 as SNHLY and CDR2 as FYNNEI. The CDR3 sequence is 13 residues long. CDR3 in amino acids: CASRLAGAYERYF. CDR3 in DNA: TGTGCCAGCAGACTAGCGGGGGCCTACGAGCGGTACTTC.

In regard to this clonotype: This may come from a read error, since a much larger clone is one base off. V is TRBV6-4 and J is TRBJ2-2, with 7 bases aligning to TRBD2. Germline V gene lookup returns CDR1 MRHNA and CDR2 SNTAGT. This CDR3 has 16 amino acids. The CDR3: CASSDDSGSNTGELSF. The CDR3 DNA reads as TGTGCCAGCAGTGACGATAGCGGGTCGAACACCGGGGAGCTGTCTTTT.

This clonotype was found many times. The chain combines TRBV29-1 with TRBJ1-3; 9 nucleotides align to TRBD1. Germline V lookup: CDR1 SQVTM, CDR2 ANQGSEA. This CDR3 contains 15 residues. With V trimmed by 8 bases and J by 1 base, 9 bases remained unmatched. In DNA form, the CDR3 reads TGCAGCACCCTCGACAGGGGGGCGTCTGGAAACACCATATATTTT. Its protein product is CSTLDRGASGNTIYF. The full variable domain, with the rest looked up from reference TRBV29-1 and TRBJ1-3, is SAVISQKPSRDICQRGTSLTIQCQVDSQVTMMFWYRQQPGQSLTLIATANQGSEATYESGFVIDKFPISRPNLTFSTLTVSNMSPEDSSIYLCSTLDRGASGNTIYFGEGSWLTVV.

The chain combines TRBV9 with TRBJ1-1; D call uncertain. The CDR3 is 14 residues long. V lost 4 bases to trimming and J lost 1 base, with 11 bases between them. In germline, CDR1 is SGDLS, CDR2 YYNGEE. The CDR3 nucleotides are TGTGCCAGCAGCCGAGCGCGCTGGAACACTGAAGCTTTCTTT. Protein product: CASSRARWNTEAFF.

This clonotype was counted many times. This rearrangement joins TRBV29-1 to TRBJ2-7; D not resolved. This CDR3 has 13 residues. Trimming cost V 0 bases and J 3 bases, with 9 bases left between them. Per the germline V gene, CDR1 is SQVTM and CDR2 is ANQGSEA. CDR3 loop: CSVEDQTGYEQYF. The CDR3 DNA follows: TGCAGCGTTGAAGATCAGACCGGCTACGAGCAGTACTTC.

This clonotype occurred a few times. This sequence joins TRBV4-1 and TRBJ1-1, with TRBD1 identical over 7 bases. Germline values: CDR1 MGHRA, CDR2 YSYEKL. This CDR3 spans 16 amino acids. Trimming at V came to 3 bases and at J to 1 base, leaving 8 bases not matched to a gene. CDR3 amino acids: CASSHLTGRKNTEAFF. In DNA form, the CDR3 reads TGCGCCAGCAGCCATTTGACAGGGAGAAAGAACACTGAAGCTTTCTTT.

V gene TRBV11-2 combines with J gene TRBJ1-6; D is ambiguous. The CDR3 extends over 15 amino acids. From germline, CDR1 is SGHAT and CDR2 FQNNGV. V was cut by 5 bases and J by 8 bases, with 16 bases left in between. CDR3 DNA sequence: TGTGCCAGCAGCCCCGATACCGGGGTACATTCACCCCTCCACTTT. It is translated as CASSPDTGVHSPLHF.

This clonotype was seen only a few times. The CDR3 is CASSLAVADTDTQYF. CDR3 nucleotides: TGTGCCAGCAGCTTAGCGGTCGCAGACACAGATACGCAGTATTTT. V gene TRBV7-6 combines with J gene TRBJ2-3, with D unresolved. Trimming took 0 bases from V and 2 from J, leaving 9 bases between them. Germline V gene data show CDR1 as SGHVS and CDR2 as FNYEAQ. CDR3 length: 15 amino acids.

The gene calls are TRBV13 and TRBJ2-7; TRBD2 might be the D (6 bases). Trimming took 0 bases from V and 3 from J, leaving 9 bases between them. The length of the CDR3 is 14 residues. Germline V CDR1 and CDR2: PRHDT, FYEKMQ (reference sequence). The CDR3 sequence: CASSLGGTGYEQYF. The CDR3 coding sequence is TGTGCCAGCAGCTTAGGAGGGACTGGCTACGAGCAGTACTTC.

The chain carries TRBV10-1 and TRBJ2-7, with no clear D. Germline V gives CDR1 WNHNN, CDR2 SYGVQD (reference sequence). The CDR3 consists of 13 residues. V gave up 5 bases and J gave up 2 bases, with 10 bases separating them. The CDR3 loop is CASSSWTTYEQYF. CDR3 DNA: TGCGCCAGCAGTTCCTGGACCACCTACGAGCAGTACTTC.

This clonotype was recorded many times. The chain couples TRBV7-6 to TRBJ2-5; no firm D call. In germline, CDR1 is SGHVS, CDR2 FNYEAQ. The CDR3 consists of 13 residues. The germline V and J ends were trimmed by 3 bases and 5 bases, with 10 bases remaining between them. The CDR3 nucleotides are TGTGCCAGCAGCTTTCGTCTGGACGAGACCCAGTACTTC. Protein sequence: CASSFRLDETQYF. The whole variable domain, filled in from reference TRBV7-6 and TRBJ2-5, reads GAGVSQSPRYKVTKRGQDVALRCDPISGHVSLYWYRQALGQGPEFLTYFNYEAQQDKSGLPNDRFSAERPEGSISTLTIQRTEQRDSAMYRCASSFRLDETQYFGPGTRLLVL.

The rearrangement joins TRBV2 to TRBJ1-1; TRBD1 agrees at 7 bases. V lost 6 bases, J lost 1 base, and 5 bases stayed unmatched. The CDR3 length is 14 residues. Germline loops: CDR1 SNHLY, CDR2 FYNNEI. CDR3 DNA: TGTGCCAGCAGGGCAGGGGGTCGGAACACTGAAGCTTTCTTT. Translating it yields CASRAGGRNTEAFF.

This clonotype came up a few times. V usage is TRBV7-9 and J usage is TRBJ1-6; D uncertain. V was pared by 1 base and J by 6 bases, with 4 bases between. Germline CDR1 and CDR2: SEHNR and FQNEAQ (reference sequence). The CDR3 length is 13 residues. CDR3 amino acids: CASSLESNSPLHF. CDR3 coding DNA: TGTGCCAGCAGCTTAGAATCTAATTCACCCCTCCACTTT.

Notes on this clonotype: The conserved closing phenylalanine or tryptophan is absent in this CDR3, likely reflecting a read error. The V and J genes are TRBV19 and TRBJ2-7; D might be TRBD1 (6 bases). Germline CDR1 reads LNHDA; CDR2 reads SQIVND (reference sequence). CDR3 length: 14 amino acids. The V end was cut by 5 bases, the J end by 9 bases, with 20 bases between. The CDR3 loop reads CASSAPTGMQGQYL. CDR3 coding DNA: TGTGCCAGTAGTGCACCAACAGGGATGCAAGGGCAGTACCTC.

V and J are TRBV6-5 and TRBJ1-2; D is perhaps TRBD1 (6 bases). CDR1 and CDR2 from the germline V gene are MNHEY and SVGAGI. V was cut by 5 bases and J by 6 bases, with 19 bases left in between. CDR3 length equals 15 residues. The CDR3 loop reads CASSQGTRGGNGYTF. Here the CDR3 DNA reads TGTGCCAGCAGTCAGGGGACGAGGGGAGGGAATGGCTACACCTTC.